The next 9 T cell receptor beta chains were all read from a single sample in a study of blood T cell repertoires in COVID-19. The table came from immunoSEQ multiplex PCR; TCRdb's copy has only in-frame clones and leaves some out. The data hold fewer than 250,000 clones, with about 86% observed a single time. Sequenced sample: peripheral blood. All receptors come from a woman aged 45-65 years with acute or convalescent COVID-19.

In the case of this clone: The sample holds other DNA sequences that translate to the same CDR3. J is TRBJ2-7 and V is TRBV3-1 (or the pseudogene TRBV3-2), with 9 bases fitting TRBD2. J lost 1 base, V lost 3 bases, and 1 base had no gene match. The CDR3 is 14 amino acids. Germline assignment: CDR1 LGHDT and CDR2 YNNKEL (reference sequence). The CDR3 DNA reads as TGTGCCAGCAGCCAGACTAGCGGATCCTACGAGCAGTACTTC. Translation: CASSQTSGSYEQYF.

This rearrangement joins TRBV7-9 to TRBJ2-7; 14 bases are a match to TRBD2. V dropped 5 bases and J dropped 7; count of bases not matched to a gene: 10. The germline V gene encodes CDR1 SEHNR and CDR2 FQNEAQ (reference sequence). This CDR3 spans 16 amino acids. This CDR3 reads CASSPGGLAGVREQYF. The CDR3 DNA follows: TGTGCCAGCAGCCCCGGGGGACTAGCGGGAGTGAGAGAGCAGTACTTC.

Comment on this clone: A junction end diverges from the germline sequence, so it may reflect a read error. This chain links TRBV7-9 with TRBJ1-1, with a tentative D call TRBD1 (6 bases). Germline V gene data show CDR1 as SEHNR and CDR2 as FQNEAQ (reference sequence). This CDR3 has 15 residues. In DNA, the CDR3 is TGTGCCAGCAGCTTAGCCTGGCAGGGGAACGCTGAAGCTTTCTTT. Protein: CASSLAWQGNAEAFF.

This clone was seen a handful of times. The chain joins TRBV13 to TRBJ1-1; tentative D call: TRBD1 (6 bases). The CDR3 has 17 residues. Germline-derived CDR1 and CDR2 are PRHDT and FYEKMQ (reference sequence). Trimming left V 1 base short and J 3 bases short, with 18 bases between. DNA for the CDR3: TGTGCCAGCAGCTTAGACAGAGGGGGGGGAGTTCACACTGAAGCTTTCTTT. It encodes CASSLDRGGGVHTEAFF.

This clone was detected a few times. The J gene is TRBJ1-6, the V gene TRBV27, with a possible D match to TRBD1 (6 bases). Trimming removed 11 bases at V and 4 bases at J, with 15 bases between. There are 14 residues in the CDR3. Germline V lookup: CDR1 MNHEY, CDR2 SMNVEV (reference sequence). DNA of the CDR3: TGTGCCGCGGGGGGGGCGCCTTATAATTCACCCCTCCACTTT. Its protein product is CAAGGAPYNSPLHF.

V and J are TRBV6-5 and TRBJ2-2, with a weak D call TRBD1 (5 bases). The germline V gene has CDR1 MNHEY and CDR2 SVGAGI. The CDR3 runs 13 residues. The V end was cut by 10 bases, the J end by 5 bases, with 14 bases between. CDR3 residues: CATQGLGTGELFF. CDR3 bases: TGTGCCACCCAGGGCCTAGGTACCGGGGAGCTGTTTTTT.

J is TRBJ2-5 and V is TRBV27; TRBD2 is a possible D gene (6 bases). This CDR3 is 15 amino acids long. The germline CDR1 and CDR2 sequences are MNHEY and SMNVEV (reference sequence). V gave up 6 bases and J gave up 1 base, with 15 bases separating them. DNA of the CDR3: TGTGCCAGCAGCGCAGAGGGGACTTCCCAAGAGACCCAGTACTTC. Protein sequence: CASSAEGTSQETQYF.

The chain combines TRBV7-9 with TRBJ2-7, with D unresolved. The CDR3 runs 13 residues. Trimming took 1 base from V and 6 from J, leaving 10 bases between them. Per germline, CDR1 SEHNR and CDR2 FQNEAQ (reference sequence). Here the CDR3 DNA reads TGTGCCAGCAGCTTAGGGAGAGTTGGCGAGCAGTACTTC. This sequence encodes CASSLGRVGEQYF.

This clone was recorded only once. The chain is built from TRBV28 and TRBJ2-5; tentative D call: TRBD1 (5 bases). Trimming stripped 7 bases from V and 2 bases from J, with 14 bases between. Germline loops: CDR1 MDHEN, CDR2 SYDVKM. CDR3 length: 14 residues. The CDR3 loop reads CASKHLTVQETQYF. The DNA for the CDR3 is TGTGCCAGCAAACATCTGACAGTTCAAGAGACCCAGTACTTC.